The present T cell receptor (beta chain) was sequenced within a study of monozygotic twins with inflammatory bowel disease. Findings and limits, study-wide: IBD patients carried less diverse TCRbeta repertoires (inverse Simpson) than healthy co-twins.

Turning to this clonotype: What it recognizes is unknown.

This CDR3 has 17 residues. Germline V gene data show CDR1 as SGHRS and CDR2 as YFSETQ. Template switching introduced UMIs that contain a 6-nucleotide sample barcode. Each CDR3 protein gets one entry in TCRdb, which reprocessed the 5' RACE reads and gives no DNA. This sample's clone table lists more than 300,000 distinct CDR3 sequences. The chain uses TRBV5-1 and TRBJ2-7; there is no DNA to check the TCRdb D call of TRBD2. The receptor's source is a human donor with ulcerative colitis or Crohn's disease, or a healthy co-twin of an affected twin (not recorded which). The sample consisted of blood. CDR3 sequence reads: CASSLDPGGGETYEQYF.